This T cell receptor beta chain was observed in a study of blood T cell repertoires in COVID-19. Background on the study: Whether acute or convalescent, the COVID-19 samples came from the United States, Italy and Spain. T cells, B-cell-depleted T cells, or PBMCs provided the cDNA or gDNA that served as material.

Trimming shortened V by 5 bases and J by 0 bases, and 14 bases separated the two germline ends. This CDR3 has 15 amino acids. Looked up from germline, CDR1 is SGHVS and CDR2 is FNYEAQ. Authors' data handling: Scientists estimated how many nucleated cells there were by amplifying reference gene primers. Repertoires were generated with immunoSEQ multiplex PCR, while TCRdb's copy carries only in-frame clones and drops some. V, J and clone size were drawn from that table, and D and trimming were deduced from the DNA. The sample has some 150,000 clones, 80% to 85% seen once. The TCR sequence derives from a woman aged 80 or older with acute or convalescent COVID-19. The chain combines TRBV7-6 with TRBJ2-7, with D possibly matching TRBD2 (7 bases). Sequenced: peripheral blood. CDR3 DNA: TGTGCCAGCAGCCCCGGGGGGCTTAGCTCCTACGAGCAGTACTTC. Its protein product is CASSPGGLSSYEQYF. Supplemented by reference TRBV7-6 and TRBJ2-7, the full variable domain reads GAGVSQSPRYKVTKRGQDVALRCDPISGHVSLYWYRQALGQGPEFLTYFNYEAQQDKSGLPNDRFSAERPEGSISTLTIQRTEQRDSAMYRCASSPGGLSSYEQYFGPGTRLTVT.